This passage covers 23 T cell receptor beta chains from one sample sequenced in a study. TCRdb redid the calling of the 5' RACE reads with MiXCR, one entry per CDR3 protein. The data hold 7,000 or so distinct CDR3 sequences, with about three quarters observed a single time. Treg sorting used a CD4+CD25+CD127-/low gate. Sequenced material: tumor-infiltrating Tregs sorted from the breast tumor. These TCRs come from a female donor with breast cancer.

The CDR3 DNA reads TGCGCCAGCAGGACAGGGGAGAAGCAGTACTTC. This codes for CASRTGEKQYF. The chain employs TRBV5-1 and TRBJ2-7, with 8 bases fitting TRBD1. Germline CDR1 is SGHRS and CDR2 is YFSETQ. Losses at the gene ends were 5 bases for V and 8 bases for J; bases not matched to a gene: 3. The CDR3 spans 11 residues.

The chain couples TRBV12-2 to TRBJ1-5; the DNA was not used to check the table's D call, TRBD1. TRBV12-2 is given as a pseudogene. The CDR3 has 19 residues. The CDR3 nucleotides are TGTGCAAGTCGCCCCCCAGGGGTACAGGGTAATTTTGGCAATCAGCCCCAGCATTTT. It encodes CASRPPGVQGNFGNQPQHF.

Of note for this clonotype: It is likely a read error, because the conserved phenylalanine at the end of the CDR3 is missing. The chain links TRBV7-8 to TRBJ2-3; D gene ambiguous. The length of the CDR3 is 15 residues. Germline V gene data show CDR1 as SGHVS and CDR2 as FQNEAQ. The V and J ends lost 3 bases and 2 bases respectively, with 12 bases between them. CDR3 in DNA: TGTGCCAGCAGCTTCCGTCTAGGATACACAGATACGCAGTATCTT. As protein: CASSFRLGYTDTQYL.

The chain employs TRBV20-1 and TRBJ2-7, with TRBD2 matching over 8 bases. Germline V gene sequence: CDR1 DFQATT, CDR2 SNEGSKA (reference sequence). Losses at the gene ends were 3 bases for V and 3 bases for J; bases not matched to a gene: 13. The CDR3 has 16 residues. The CDR3 protein is CSASRAGGGRNYEQYF. As DNA, the CDR3 is TGCAGTGCTAGTCGGGCGGGGGGCGGTAGAAACTACGAGCAGTACTTC.

Turning to this clonotype: Germline is not matched at one junction end, which may reflect a read error. The chain couples TRBV9 to TRBJ2-7, with D unresolved. CDR3 length: 13 amino acids. Germline loops: CDR1 SGDLS, CDR2 YYNGEE. In DNA, the CDR3 is TGTGCCTGCAGCTGGGCGAACTCCTACGAGCAGTACTTC. Its translation: CACSWANSYEQYF.

The genes are TRBV7-3 and TRBJ2-3; D may be TRBD1 (7 bases). This CDR3 has 14 amino acids. Germline V gene sequence: CDR1 SGHTA, CDR2 FQGTGA. Trimming left V 4 bases short and J 6 bases short, with 14 bases between. CDR3 coding DNA: TGTGCCAGCAGCTCTCAGGGGGGTAAGGATACGCAGTATTTT. Translation: CASSSQGGKDTQYF.

J is TRBJ2-1 and V is TRBV29-1; D tentatively fits TRBD1 or TRBD2 (6 bases each). V lost 4 bases and J 9 bases, leaving 22 bases between the germline ends. CDR3 length: 15 amino acids. Germline loops: CDR1 SQVTM, CDR2 ANQGSEA. CDR3 sequence (DNA): TGCAGCGTTGTGTTGTGGGGGGCGGAGGGGGTTGAGCAGTTCTTC. Its translation: CSVVLWGAEGVEQFF.

V is TRBV29-1 and J is TRBJ1-2; D not certain. The CDR3 extends over 11 amino acids. The V gene's germline CDR1 is SQVTM and CDR2 ANQGSEA. Between the trimmed V and J ends, which lost 3 bases and 4 bases, there was a span of 6 bases. The CDR3 sequence is CSVDGVYGYTF. DNA for the CDR3: TGCAGCGTTGACGGGGTCTATGGCTACACCTTC. Together with reference TRBV29-1 and TRBJ1-2, the CDR3 gives the full variable domain: SAVISQKPSRDICQRGTSLTIQCQVDSQVTMMFWYRQQPGQSLTLIATANQGSEATYESGFVIDKFPISRPNLTFSTLTVSNMSPEDSSIYLCSVDGVYGYTFGSGTRLTVV.

There are a few counts of this clonotype. V is TRBV12-3 or TRBV12-4 and J is TRBJ1-2; D not certain. Trimming shortened V by 3 bases and J by 2 bases, and 7 bases separated the two germline ends. The CDR3 sequence is 13 residues long. This CDR3 reads CASSFPENYGYTF. CDR3 DNA sequence: TGTGCCAGCAGTTTCCCCGAAAACTATGGCTACACCTTC.

This clonotype has more than one count but fewer than ten. The rearrangement uses TRBV7-9 and TRBJ2-3, with 10 bases that match TRBD2. Germline V gene lookup returns CDR1 SEHNR and CDR2 FQNEAQ (reference sequence). The J segment lost 6 bases and the V segment lost 5 bases, leaving 8 bases of the junction unmatched. CDR3 length equals 15 residues. CDR3 DNA: TGTGCCAGCAGCCTTCTAGCGGGAGCAGGCGATACGCAGTATTTT. Its translation is CASSLLAGAGDTQYF. Full variable domain (missing parts from reference TRBV7-9 and TRBJ2-3): DTGVSQNPRHKITKRGQNVTFRCDPISEHNRLYWYRQTLGQGPEFLTYFQNEAQLEKSRLLSDRFSAERPKGSFSTLEIQRTEQGDSAMYLCASSLLAGAGDTQYFGPGTRLTVL.

The chain recombines TRBV4-1 with TRBJ2-3, with 8 bases fitting TRBD2. Germline V gene lookup returns CDR1 MGHRA and CDR2 YSYEKL. The CDR3 has 16 residues. Losses at the gene ends were 0 bases for V and 0 bases for J; bases not matched to a gene: 2. The CDR3 nucleotides read TGCGCCAGCAGCCAAGAGCTAGCGGGCAGCACAGATACGCAGTATTTT. Its translation: CASSQELAGSTDTQYF.

CDR3 sequence reads: CASSQVQPNTEAFF. In DNA form, the CDR3 reads TGCGCCAGCAGCCAAGTACAGCCGAACACTGAAGCTTTCTTT. V and J are TRBV4-1 and TRBJ1-1; D remains ambiguous. Trimming took 1 base from V and 1 from J, leaving 7 bases between them. The CDR3 runs 14 residues. CDR1 MGHRA and CDR2 YSYEKL come from the germline V gene.

The genes are TRBV2 and TRBJ1-5; D call uncertain. CDR3 size: 13 residues. Deletions cut 5 bases from V and 6 bases from J, with 11 bases between. The germline CDR1 and CDR2 sequences are SNHLY and FYNNEI. In DNA form, the CDR3 reads TGTGCCAGCAGTCAAGGGAGTTTTCAGCCCCAGCATTTT. The encoded protein is CASSQGSFQPQHF.

V usage is TRBV12-3 or TRBV12-4 and J usage is TRBJ1-3; 9 nucleotides agree with TRBD1. The CDR3 runs 14 residues. The ends lost 5 bases at V and 3 bases at J; junction bases unmatched: 2. The chain's CDR3 is CASSPTGGGNTIYF. CDR3 bases: TGTGCCAGCAGTCCGACAGGGGGTGGAAACACCATATATTTT.

Details on this clonotype: Its ends do not fully match the called genes, so a read error is possible. CDR3 loop: CASGYLRGHEQYF. CDR3 DNA sequence: TGTGCCAGCGGTTACCTTCGGGGGCACGAGCAGTACTTC. V usage is TRBV6-5 and J usage is TRBJ2-7, with D possibly called TRBD1 or TRBD2 (6 bases each). Germline lookup yields CDR1 MNHEY and CDR2 SVGAGI. The CDR3 has 13 residues.

The CDR3 reads CSAVQGEYGYTF. The CDR3 DNA reads TGCAGTGCTGTACAGGGAGAGTATGGCTACACCTTC. The chain joins TRBV20-1 to TRBJ1-2, with TRBD1 as a possible D gene (6 bases). CDR1 and CDR2 (germline): DFQATT, SNEGSKA (reference sequence). Trimming stripped 5 bases from V and 5 bases from J, with 12 bases between. The CDR3 loop spans 12 amino acids.

J is TRBJ1-2 and V is TRBV7-6; D is possibly TRBD1 (6 bases). The V end was cut by 5 bases, the J end by 4 bases, with 11 bases between. The germline V gene has CDR1 SGHVS and CDR2 FNYEAQ. The CDR3 totals 13 residues. CDR3: CASSPGQFYGYTF. The CDR3 coding sequence is TGTGCCAGCAGCCCCGGACAGTTCTATGGCTACACCTTC.

The chain recombines TRBV12-3 or TRBV12-4 with TRBJ2-7; D is tentatively TRBD1 or TRBD2 (7 bases each). The ends were cut back, 6 bases at V and 1 base at J, with 13 bases in the middle. This CDR3 spans 14 amino acids. The CDR3 sequence is CASRTAGQSYEQYF. The DNA for the CDR3 is TGTGCCAGCAGAACAGCGGGACAGTCCTACGAGCAGTACTTC.

About this clonotype itself: The CDR3 ends on some other residue instead of the conserved phenylalanine or tryptophan, so this is likely a read error. The chain carries TRBV12-3 or TRBV12-4 and TRBJ2-4; D possibly matches TRBD1 or TRBD2 (5 bases each). There are 17 residues in the CDR3. Trimming removed 5 bases at V and 3 bases at J, with 20 bases between. The CDR3 sequence: CASSNHRDLGDKNIQYL. The CDR3 coding sequence is TGTGCCAGCAGTAATCACCGGGACCTAGGGGACAAAAACATTCAGTACCTC.

This chain uses TRBV20-1 with TRBJ2-5; TRBD1 might be the D (6 bases). The CDR3 spans 14 residues. Germline CDR1 and CDR2: DFQATT and SNEGSKA (reference sequence). Deletions cut 5 bases from V and 5 bases from J, with 18 bases between. CDR3 nucleotide sequence: TGCAGTGCTGAGACAGGTCTGGCTGTGGAGACCCAGTACTTC. It encodes CSAETGLAVETQYF.

V gene TRBV20-1 combines with J gene TRBJ2-5; TRBD2 aligns across 13 bases. The CDR3 spans 16 residues. Germline assignment: CDR1 DFQATT and CDR2 SNEGSKA (reference sequence). The ends lost 0 bases at V and 2 bases at J; junction bases unmatched: 3. CDR3 in DNA: TGCAGTGCTAGAGACCCACTAGCGGGGGGGCAAGAGACCCAGTACTTC. It encodes CSARDPLAGGQETQYF.

This chain joins TRBV20-1 and TRBJ1-1; 11 nucleotides match TRBD1. This CDR3 has 15 residues. Germline CDR1 and CDR2: DFQATT and SNEGSKA (reference sequence). J lost 9 bases, V lost 5 bases, and 14 bases had no gene match. The CDR3 region is CSALSSWTGGGKAFF. The CDR3 coding sequence is TGCAGTGCTCTTAGCTCCTGGACAGGGGGCGGGAAAGCTTTCTTT.

The chain joins TRBV29-1 to TRBJ2-3; 10 bases align to TRBD2. Germline V gene sequence: CDR1 SQVTM, CDR2 ANQGSEA. V trimming: 5 bases; J trimming: 5 bases; junction bases outside the gene matches: 1. The CDR3 contains 12 residues. DNA of the CDR3: TGCAGCGTTAAGCGGGGGGGAGATACGCAGTATTTT. Translating gives CSVKRGGDTQYF.